This TCR beta chain was captured by sequencing in a study of T cell responses to AZD1222 COVID-19 vaccine. Germline V CDR1 and CDR2: SGHDT, YYEEEE. The ends lost 4 bases at V and 5 bases at J; junction bases unmatched: 14. The CDR3 extends over 16 amino acids. Some clones are missing from TCRdb's copy, which holds only in-frame ones; the method was immunoSEQ multiplex PCR. The sample carries approximately 160,000 clones, approximately 90% recorded once. Second doses were pooled across both intervals (about 4 or about 12 weeks). The chain combines TRBV5-6 with TRBJ2-7; 8 positions match TRBD1. Sequenced material: peripheral blood, taken 28 days after the second AZD1222 dose. This TCR was recovered from an adult who received the AZD1222 COVID-19 vaccine. The CDR3 region is CASSPNRGQASHEQYF. In DNA form, the CDR3 reads TGTGCCAGCAGCCCCAACCGGGGACAGGCTTCCCACGAGCAGTACTTC.